This T cell receptor (beta chain) comes out of a study of blood T cell repertoires in COVID-19. Trimming took 5 bases from V and 4 from J; bases not matched to a gene: 7. The CDR3 extends over 14 amino acids. Germline values: CDR1 SNHLY, CDR2 FYNNEI. This clone came up once. Using immunoSEQ multiplex PCR, the repertoire was profiled, and TCRdb retains in-frame clones only, with some absent. The data hold some 390,000 clones, with around 87% observed a single time. This clonotype was obtained from a human donor in a cohort sampled during active COVID-19. The gene calls are TRBV2 and TRBJ2-7; 8 nucleotides align to TRBD2. The sequencing input was peripheral blood. CDR3 in amino acids: CASSMSGGPYEQYF. CDR3 nucleotide sequence: TGTGCCAGCAGTATGTCGGGGGGGCCTTACGAGCAGTACTTC.